This TCR beta chain was captured by sequencing in a study of T cells generated in artificial thymic organoids. V dropped 0 bases and J dropped 8 bases, with 6 bases sitting between them. From germline, CDR1 is SGHRS and CDR2 YFSETQ. The CDR3 is made up of 12 amino acids. Separate semi-nested PCRs amplified TCRalpha and TCRbeta libraries using constant-region reverse primers in TRAC or TRBC. TCRdb independently ran MiXCR on the 5' RACE reads; one entry per CDR3 protein. The sample has 5,600 or so distinct CDR3 sequences, about 32% seen once. The study's findings and limits: Organoid-derived CD8 single positive T cells showed physiological TCR clonotype diversity.

About this clonotype itself: No antigen is known for it. A read error may be the cause here, since a much bigger clone is one base away. Given the absence of the conserved phenylalanine or tryptophan at the CDR3 end, a read error is likely.

Sequencing was done on a sample of naive CD8+ T cells from blood. Stated subset: CD3+TCRalphabeta+CD8SP T cells; for blood, CD45RO-CCR7+ naive CD8+ T cells. This receptor was identified in a human donor who gave cord blood stem cells for thymic organoid culture, a cardiac surgery patient who gave postnatal thymus, or a blood donor (not recorded which). The chain joins TRBV5-1 to TRBJ2-1; D gene unclear. The DNA of the CDR3 is TGCGCCAGCAGCTTGGCCGCAGATGAGCAGTTCTTG. Protein product: CASSLAADEQFL.